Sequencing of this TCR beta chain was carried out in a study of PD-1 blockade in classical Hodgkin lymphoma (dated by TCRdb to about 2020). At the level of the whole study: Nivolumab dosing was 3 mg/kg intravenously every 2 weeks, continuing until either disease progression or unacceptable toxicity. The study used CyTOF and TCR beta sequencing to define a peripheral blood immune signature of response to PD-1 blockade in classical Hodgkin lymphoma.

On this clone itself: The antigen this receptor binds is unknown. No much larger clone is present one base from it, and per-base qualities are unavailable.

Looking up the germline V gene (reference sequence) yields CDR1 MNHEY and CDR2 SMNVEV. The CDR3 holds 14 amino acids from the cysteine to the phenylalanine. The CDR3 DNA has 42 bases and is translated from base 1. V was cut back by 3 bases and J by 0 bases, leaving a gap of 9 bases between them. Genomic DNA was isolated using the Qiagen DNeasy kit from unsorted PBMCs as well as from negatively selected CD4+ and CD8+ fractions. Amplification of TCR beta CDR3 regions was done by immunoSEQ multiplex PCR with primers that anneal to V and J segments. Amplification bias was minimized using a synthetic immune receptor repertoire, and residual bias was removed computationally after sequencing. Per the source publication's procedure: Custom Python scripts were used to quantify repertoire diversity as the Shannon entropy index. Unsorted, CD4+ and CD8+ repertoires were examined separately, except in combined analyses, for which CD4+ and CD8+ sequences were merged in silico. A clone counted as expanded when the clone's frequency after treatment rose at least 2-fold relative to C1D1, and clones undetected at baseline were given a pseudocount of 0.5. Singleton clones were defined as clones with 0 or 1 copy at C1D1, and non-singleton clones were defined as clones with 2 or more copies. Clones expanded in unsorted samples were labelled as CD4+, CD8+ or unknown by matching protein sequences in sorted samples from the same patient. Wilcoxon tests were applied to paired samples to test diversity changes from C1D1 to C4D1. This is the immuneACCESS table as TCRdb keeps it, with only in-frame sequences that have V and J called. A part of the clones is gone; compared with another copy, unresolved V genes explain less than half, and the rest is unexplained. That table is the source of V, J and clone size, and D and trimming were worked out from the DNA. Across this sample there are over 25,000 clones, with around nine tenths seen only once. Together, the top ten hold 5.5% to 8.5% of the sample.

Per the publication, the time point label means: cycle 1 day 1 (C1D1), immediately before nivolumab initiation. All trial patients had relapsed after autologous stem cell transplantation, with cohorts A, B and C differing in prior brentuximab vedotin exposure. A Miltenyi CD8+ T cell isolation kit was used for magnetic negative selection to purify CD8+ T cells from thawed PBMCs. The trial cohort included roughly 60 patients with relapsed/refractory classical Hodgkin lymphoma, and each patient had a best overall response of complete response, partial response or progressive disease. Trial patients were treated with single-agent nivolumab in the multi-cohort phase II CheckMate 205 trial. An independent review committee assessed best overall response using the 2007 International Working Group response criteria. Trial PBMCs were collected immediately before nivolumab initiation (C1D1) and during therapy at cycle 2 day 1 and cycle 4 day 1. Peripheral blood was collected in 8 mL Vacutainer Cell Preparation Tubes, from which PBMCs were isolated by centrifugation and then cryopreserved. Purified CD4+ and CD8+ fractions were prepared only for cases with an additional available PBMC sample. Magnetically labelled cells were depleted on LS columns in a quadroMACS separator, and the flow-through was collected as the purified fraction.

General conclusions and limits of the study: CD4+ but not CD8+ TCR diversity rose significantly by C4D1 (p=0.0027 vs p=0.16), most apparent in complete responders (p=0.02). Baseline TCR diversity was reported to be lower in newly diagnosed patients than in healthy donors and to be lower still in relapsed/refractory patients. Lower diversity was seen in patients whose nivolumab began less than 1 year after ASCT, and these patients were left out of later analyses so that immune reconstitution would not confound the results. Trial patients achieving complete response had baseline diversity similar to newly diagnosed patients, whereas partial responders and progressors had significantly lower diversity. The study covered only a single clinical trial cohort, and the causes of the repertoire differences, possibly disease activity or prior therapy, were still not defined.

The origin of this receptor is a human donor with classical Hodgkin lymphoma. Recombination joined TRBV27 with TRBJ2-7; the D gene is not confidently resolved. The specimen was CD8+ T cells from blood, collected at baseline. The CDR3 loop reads CASSLSSYSYEQYF. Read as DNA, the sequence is TGTGCCAGCAGTTTGAGCAGCTACTCCTACGAGCAGTACTTC.